This T cell receptor (beta chain) is drawn from a study of blood T cell repertoires in COVID-19 (dated by TCRdb to 2019 to 2021). The study in broad terms: Collaborator samples came from the United States, Italy and Spain and covered acute and convalescent phases of COVID-19. Deeply sampled blood TCRbeta repertoires from subjects exposed to, actively infected with, or recovered from COVID-19 were included in the dataset. The samples were drawn from the first 160 participants of the ongoing ImmuneRACE study and from 950 to 1,500 subjects provided by 6 global collaborators. Sample metadata almost always included a de-identified subject ID, COVID-19 status, age in years and sex. The repertoires were made available in a free public database intended to serve as a resource for research on the immune response to SARS-CoV-2. The prospective study material was composed of cDNA or gDNA derived from T cells, B-cell-depleted T cells, or PBMCs. Where available, HLA class I and class II types were taken from metadata supplied by the sample provider and were not determined by assay-based typing. Study-wide conclusions, independent of this receptor: How much clinical and demographic metadata was included differed by source and by participant, and the metadata was provided uncurated.

TCRbeta CDR3 regions were amplified from genomic DNA by means of the immunoSEQ Assay, a bias-controlled multiplex PCR. Processing in the source paper ran as follows. The number of nucleated cells in each sample was estimated by amplification of reference gene primers within the assay. Sequence reads were collapsed and filtered to measure the absolute abundance of every unique TCRbeta CDR3 rearrangement. For each sample, productive Simpson clonality was calculated by taking the square root of Simpson's diversity index across productive rearrangements. TCRdb stores this immuneACCESS table with in-frame sequences only. Part of the clones is absent; in the studies checked, under half of the shortfall reflects unresolved V genes, and no reason is known for the rest. The V and J calls and clone size were taken over from that table, and D and trimming were inferred from the DNA. The sample profile shows 85,000 to 130,000 clones; about two thirds of them were found once. The ten biggest clones cover 0.9% of the sample.

Whole blood was collected in K2EDTA tubes by collaborating institutions according to the institutions' own protocols. Collaborator samples were shipped for TCRbeta analysis as frozen whole blood, isolated PBMCs, or DNA extracted from either sample type. V lost 1 base and J lost 0 bases, and the count of bases not matched to a germline gene is 4. As encoded in the germline V gene, CDR1 is SGHRS while CDR2 is YFSETQ. Including the terminal cysteine and phenylalanine, the CDR3 comprises 17 residues. This entry keeps only the CDR3 DNA: 51 bases, framed from base 1. With regard to this clone: The clone's antigen remains unknown. Nothing much larger sits one base from this clone, and base qualities are not available. Other DNA sequences in this specimen translate into the identical CDR3.

In this chain, TRBV5-1 is recombined with TRBJ2-3; 11 middle bases align to TRBD2. Sequencing was done on a sample of peripheral blood. The sequence was obtained from a human donor with acute or convalescent COVID-19. The donor label of this sample is uncertain. The CDR3 amino acid sequence is: CASSLSSGGLSTDTQYF. The bases are TGCGCCAGCAGCTTGTCTAGCGGGGGGCTAAGCACAGATACGCAGTATTTT.